Described below is a single T cell receptor beta chain sequence and its context. Enrollment of patients from Seattle took place during active infection, with longitudinal follow-up. The sample comes from a study of blood T cell repertoires in COVID-19. Study-level information: PBMCs, B-cell-depleted T cells, or T cells were the source of the cDNA or gDNA that made up the material.

The V gene end was trimmed by 5 bases and the J gene end by 1 base; junction bases not matched to a gene: 10. The CDR3 covers 16 residues. The germline CDR1 and CDR2 sequences are LNHDA and SQIVND (reference sequence). As processed by the authors: Quantification of nucleated cells was approximated via reference gene primer amplification. Sequenced by immunoSEQ multiplex PCR; TCRdb stores in-frame clones only, minus some. The DNA gave D and trimming, while V, J and clone size come from that table. This table has about 200,000 clones, around 83% appearing once. The chain joins TRBV19 to TRBJ1-1; TRBD1 agrees at 7 bases. This clonotype originated in a woman between 65 and 79 years old with COVID-19, enrolled during active disease. The sequencing sample was made of peripheral blood. The CDR3 loop is CASSRHPGTENTEAFF. In nucleotides, the CDR3 is TGTGCCAGTAGTCGTCACCCCGGGACAGAGAACACTGAAGCTTTCTTT.